Described below is a single T cell receptor (beta chain) sequence and its context. Its antigen specificity is not known. Qualities for individual bases were not recorded, and no much larger clone is one base off. This sample is drawn from a study of blood T cell repertoires in COVID-19 (TCRdb year 2020). In the study overall: The collaborator samples originated in the United States, Italy and Spain and spanned the acute and convalescent phases of COVID-19. The dataset comprised deeply sampled blood TCRbeta repertoires from subjects exposed to, actively infected with, or recovered from COVID-19. The material from the prospective study consisted of cDNA or gDNA derived from T cells, B-cell-depleted T cells, or PBMCs. The repertoires were released in a freely available public database meant as a resource for research on the immune response to SARS-CoV-2. A de-identified subject ID, COVID-19 status, age in years and sex were almost always included in the sample metadata. Where available, HLA class I and class II types were taken from metadata supplied by the sample provider and were not determined by assay-based typing. Samples came from the ongoing ImmuneRACE study (first 160 participants) plus 1,254 subjects from 6 global collaborators. Here is what the overall study found, with its caveats: The amount of clinical and demographic metadata varied by source and participant and was provided uncurated.

Whole blood was collected in K2EDTA tubes by collaborating institutions according to the institutions' own protocols. Collaborator samples were shipped for TCRbeta analysis as frozen whole blood, isolated PBMCs, or DNA extracted from either sample type. TCRbeta CDR3 regions were amplified from genomic DNA by means of the immunoSEQ Assay, a bias-controlled multiplex PCR. The paper's processing steps were these. The number of nucleated cells in each sample was estimated by amplification of reference gene primers within the assay. Sequence reads were collapsed and filtered to measure the absolute abundance of every unique TCRbeta CDR3 rearrangement. For each sample, productive Simpson clonality was calculated by taking the square root of Simpson's diversity index across productive rearrangements. Sourced from immuneACCESS, this table was stored by TCRdb with only in-frame sequences that have V and J called. A share of the clones is absent; for the studies checked, an unresolved V gene accounts for under half, and the remainder has no known explanation. The V and J calls and clone size come from that table; D and trimming were worked out from the DNA. The sample yields approximately 150,000 clones; approximately 88% were counted once. Jointly, the top ten make up around 1.6% of the sample.

The trim is 4 bases for V and 5 bases for J, with a gap of 8 bases between the germline ends. CDR1 and CDR2 are read off the germline V gene as LGHNA and YNFKEQ. The cysteine opens and the phenylalanine closes a CDR3 of 13 amino acids. Of all the DNA, just the CDR3 is kept, 39 bases in frame from base 1. The sequencing input was peripheral blood. The rearranged segments are TRBV4-2 and TRBJ2-2; a weak D assignment points to TRBD2 (5 bases agree). This TCR derives from a woman in her 50s with acute or convalescent COVID-19. The bases read TGTGCCAGCAGCCGAAGGAGGACCGGGGAGCTGTTTTTT. It translates to CASSRRRTGELFF.